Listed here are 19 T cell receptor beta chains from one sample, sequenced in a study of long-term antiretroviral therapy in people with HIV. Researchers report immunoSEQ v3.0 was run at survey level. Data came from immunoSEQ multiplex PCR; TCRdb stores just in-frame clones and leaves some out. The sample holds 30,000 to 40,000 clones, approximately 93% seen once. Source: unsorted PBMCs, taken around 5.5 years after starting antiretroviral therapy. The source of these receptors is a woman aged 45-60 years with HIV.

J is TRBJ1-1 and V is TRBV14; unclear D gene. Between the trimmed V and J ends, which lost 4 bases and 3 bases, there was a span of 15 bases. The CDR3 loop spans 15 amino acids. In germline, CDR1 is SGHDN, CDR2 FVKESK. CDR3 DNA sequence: TGTGCCAGCAGCCGAGAAGATATGGTTTACACTGAAGCTTTCTTT. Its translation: CASSREDMVYTEAFF. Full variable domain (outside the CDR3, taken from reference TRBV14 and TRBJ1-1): EAGVTQFPSHSVIEKGQTVTLRCDPISGHDNLYWYRRVMGKEIKFLLHFVKESKQDESGMPNNRFLAERTGGTYSTLKVQPAELEDSGVYFCASSREDMVYTEAFFGQGTRLTVV.

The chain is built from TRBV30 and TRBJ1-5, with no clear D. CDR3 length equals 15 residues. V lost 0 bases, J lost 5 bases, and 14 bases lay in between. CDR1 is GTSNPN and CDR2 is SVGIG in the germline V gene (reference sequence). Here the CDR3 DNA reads TGTGCCTGGAGTGTACGGGCGACCGTAGATCAGCCCCAGCATTTT. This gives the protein CAWSVRATVDQPQHF.

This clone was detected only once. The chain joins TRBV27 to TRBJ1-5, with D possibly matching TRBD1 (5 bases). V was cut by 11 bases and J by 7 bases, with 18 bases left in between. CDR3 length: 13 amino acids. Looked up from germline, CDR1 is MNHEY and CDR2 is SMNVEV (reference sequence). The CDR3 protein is CASGKGRDQPQHF. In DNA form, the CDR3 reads TGTGCCTCAGGGAAGGGCAGGGACCAGCCCCAGCATTTT.

CDR3 in amino acids: CSVGGTGANVLTF. The CDR3, as DNA: TGCAGCGTTGGGGGAACTGGGGCCAACGTCCTGACTTTC. V is TRBV29-1 and J is TRBJ2-6; D is ambiguous. The CDR3 contains 13 residues. CDR1 and CDR2 from the germline V gene are SQVTM and ANQGSEA. Trimming pared 4 bases from V and 2 bases from J, leaving 6 bases between.

CDR3 coding DNA: TGTGCCAGCAGCCAAGGGGCCCCAGAGACCCAGTACTTC. Its translation is CASSQGAPETQYF. The chain recombines TRBV14 with TRBJ2-5; D gene ambiguous. Germline CDR1 is SGHDN and CDR2 is FVKESK. The CDR3 extends over 13 amino acids. V was cut by 1 base and J by 4 bases, with 7 bases left in between.

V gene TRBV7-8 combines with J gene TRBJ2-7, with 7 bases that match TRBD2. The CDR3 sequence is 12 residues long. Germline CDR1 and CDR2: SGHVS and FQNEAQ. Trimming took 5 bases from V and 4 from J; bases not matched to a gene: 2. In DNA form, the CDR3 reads TGTGCCAGCAGCCCGGGGGGATACGAGCAGTACTTC. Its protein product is CASSPGGYEQYF. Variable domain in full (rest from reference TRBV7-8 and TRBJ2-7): GAGVSQSPRYKVAKRGQDVALRCDPISGHVSLFWYQQALGQGPEFLTYFQNEAQLDKSGLPSDRFFAERPEGSVSTLKIQRTQQEDSAVYLCASSPGGYEQYFGPGTRLTVT.

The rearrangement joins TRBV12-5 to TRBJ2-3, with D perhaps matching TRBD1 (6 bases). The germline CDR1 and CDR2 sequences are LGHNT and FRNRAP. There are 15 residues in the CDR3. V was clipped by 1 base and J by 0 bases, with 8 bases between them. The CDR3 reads CASGLGQVSTDTQYF. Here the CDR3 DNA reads TGTGCTAGTGGTTTGGGACAGGTTAGCACAGATACGCAGTATTTT.

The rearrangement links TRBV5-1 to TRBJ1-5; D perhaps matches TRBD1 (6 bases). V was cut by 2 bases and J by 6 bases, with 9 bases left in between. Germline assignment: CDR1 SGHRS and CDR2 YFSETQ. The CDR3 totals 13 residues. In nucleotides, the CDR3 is TGCGCCAGCAGCTTACAGGGTGGTCAGCCCCAGCATTTT. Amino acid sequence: CASSLQGGQPQHF.

CDR3 in amino acids: CASSEGQANQPQHF. CDR3 coding DNA: TGTGCCAGCAGTGAAGGACAGGCTAATCAGCCCCAGCATTTT. The J gene is TRBJ1-5, the V gene TRBV6-1, with a possible D match to TRBD1 (6 bases). The CDR3 is 14 residues long. Trimming stripped 1 base from V and 4 bases from J, with 8 bases between. CDR1 is MNHNS, CDR2 SASEGT, per germline.

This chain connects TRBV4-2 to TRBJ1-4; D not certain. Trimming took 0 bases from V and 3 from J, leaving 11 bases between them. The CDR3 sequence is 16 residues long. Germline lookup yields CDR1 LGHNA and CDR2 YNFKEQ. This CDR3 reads CASSQDLKQPNEKLFF. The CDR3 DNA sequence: TGTGCCAGCAGCCAAGATCTAAAACAGCCTAATGAAAAACTGTTTTTT.

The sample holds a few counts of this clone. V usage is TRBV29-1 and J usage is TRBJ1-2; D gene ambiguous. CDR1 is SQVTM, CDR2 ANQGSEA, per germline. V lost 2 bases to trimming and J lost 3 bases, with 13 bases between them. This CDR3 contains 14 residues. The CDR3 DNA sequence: TGCAGCGTTGAAATGCAGGAACCCTACTATGGCTACACCTTC. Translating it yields CSVEMQEPYYGYTF.

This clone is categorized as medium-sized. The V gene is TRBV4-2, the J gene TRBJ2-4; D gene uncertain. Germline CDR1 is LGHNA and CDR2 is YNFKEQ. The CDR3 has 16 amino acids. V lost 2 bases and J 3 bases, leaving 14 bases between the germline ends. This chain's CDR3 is CASSQYPVIDKNIQYF. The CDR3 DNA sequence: TGTGCCAGCAGCCAATACCCAGTAATAGACAAAAACATTCAGTACTTC.

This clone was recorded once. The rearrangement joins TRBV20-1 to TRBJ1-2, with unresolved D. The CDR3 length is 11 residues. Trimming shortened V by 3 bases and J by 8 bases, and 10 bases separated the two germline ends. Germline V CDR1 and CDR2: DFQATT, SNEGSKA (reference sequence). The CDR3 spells CSASREGGYTF. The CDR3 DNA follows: TGCAGTGCTAGCCGGGAGGGAGGCTACACCTTC.

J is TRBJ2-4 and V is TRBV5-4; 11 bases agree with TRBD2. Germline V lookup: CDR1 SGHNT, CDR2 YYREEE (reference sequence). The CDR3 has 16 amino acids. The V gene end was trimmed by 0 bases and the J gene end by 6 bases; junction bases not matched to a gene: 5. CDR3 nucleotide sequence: TGTGCCAGCAGCTTGGGGGCTAGCGGGGGGCCAAACATTCAGTACTTC. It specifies CASSLGASGGPNIQYF.

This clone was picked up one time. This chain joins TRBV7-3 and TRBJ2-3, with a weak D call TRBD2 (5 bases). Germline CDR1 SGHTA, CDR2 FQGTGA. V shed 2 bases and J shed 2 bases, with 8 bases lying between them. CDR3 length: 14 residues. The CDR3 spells CASSLDGDTDTQYF. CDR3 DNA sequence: TGTGCCAGCAGCTTAGACGGGGACACAGATACGCAGTATTTT.

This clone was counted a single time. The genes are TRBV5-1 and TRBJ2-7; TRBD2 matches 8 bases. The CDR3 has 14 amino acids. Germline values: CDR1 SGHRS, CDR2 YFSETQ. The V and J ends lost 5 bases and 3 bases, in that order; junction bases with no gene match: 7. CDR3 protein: CASRAGGGVYEQYF. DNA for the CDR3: TGCGCCAGCAGGGCCGGGGGGGGTGTCTACGAGCAGTACTTC.

CDR3 bases: TGTGCCAGCAGCCGGACGGACAGTATGAACACTGAAGCTTTCTTT. Translated: CASSRTDSMNTEAFF. The V call is TRBV7-6, the J call TRBJ1-1; TRBD1 is a possible D gene (6 bases). The germline V and J ends were trimmed by 5 bases and 0 bases, with 13 bases remaining between them. Germline CDR1 SGHVS, CDR2 FNYEAQ. CDR3 length equals 15 residues.

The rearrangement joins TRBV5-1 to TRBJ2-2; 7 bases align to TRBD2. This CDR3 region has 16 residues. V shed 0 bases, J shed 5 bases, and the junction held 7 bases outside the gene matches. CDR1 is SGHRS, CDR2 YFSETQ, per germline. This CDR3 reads CASSLGAREGTGELFF. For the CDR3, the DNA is TGCGCCAGCAGCTTGGGCGCCAGGGAGGGGACCGGGGAGCTGTTTTTT.

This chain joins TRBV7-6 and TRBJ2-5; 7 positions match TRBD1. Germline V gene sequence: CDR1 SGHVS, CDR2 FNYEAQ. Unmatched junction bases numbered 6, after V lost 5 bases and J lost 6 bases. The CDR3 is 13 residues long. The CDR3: CASSPGTAKTQYF. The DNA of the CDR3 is TGTGCCAGCAGCCCCGGGACAGCGAAGACCCAGTACTTC.